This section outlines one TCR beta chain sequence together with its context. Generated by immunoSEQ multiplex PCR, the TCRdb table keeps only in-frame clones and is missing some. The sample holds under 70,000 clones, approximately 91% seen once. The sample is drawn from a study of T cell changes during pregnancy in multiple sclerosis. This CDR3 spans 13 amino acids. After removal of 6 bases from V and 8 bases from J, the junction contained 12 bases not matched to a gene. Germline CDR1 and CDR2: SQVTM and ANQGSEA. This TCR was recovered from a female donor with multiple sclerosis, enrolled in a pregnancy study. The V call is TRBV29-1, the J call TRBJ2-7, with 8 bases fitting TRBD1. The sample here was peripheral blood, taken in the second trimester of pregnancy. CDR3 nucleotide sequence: TGCAGCGTCTATGACAGGGGATGGGGCCAGCAGTACTTC. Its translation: CSVYDRGWGQQYF.